This T cell receptor (beta chain) derives from a study of CD8+ T cells in alopecia areata. V lost 4 bases and J lost 1; bases outside the gene matches: 19. CDR1 and CDR2 (germline): SGHVS, FQNEAQ. The CDR3 loop spans 20 amino acids. Reverse transcribed after extraction, RNA yielded cDNA as the sequencing template. The protocol was immunoSEQ multiplex PCR, while the TCRdb copy is restricted to in-frame clones and leaves out a portion. The data show 110,000 to 150,000 clones, approximately 60% seen once. The sample comprised CD8+ T cells sorted from blood. This receptor was identified in a human donor in good health. The chain carries TRBV7-8 and TRBJ2-4; 7 nucleotides line up with TRBD1. The CDR3 sequence: CASSSSFDREGHFAKNIQYF. DNA for the CDR3: TGTGCCAGCAGCTCATCCTTCGACAGGGAAGGACACTTCGCCAAAAACATTCAGTACTTC.